The 25 T cell receptor beta chains given below trace back to one sample, sequenced in a study of T cell repertoires in cytomegalovirus infection. TCRdb independently ran MiXCR on the reads; one entry per CDR3 protein. The sample records fewer than 700,000 distinct CDR3 sequences, 20% to 25% being singletons. Specimen: CD8+ T cells from PBMCs. Every receptor here comes from a human donor in good health (CMV status not recorded). Some clones in this sample may be carry-over from other donors' samples.

The J gene is TRBJ2-1, the V gene TRBV11-2, with D perhaps TRBD1 or TRBD2 (5 bases each). The V gene lost 2 bases and the J gene lost 5 bases, with 13 bases spanning the gap. Germline CDR1 is SGHAT and CDR2 is FQNNGV. This CDR3 region has 15 residues. The CDR3 coding sequence is TGTGCCAGCAGCTTATGGGGGATTAGCGACAATGAGCAGTTCTTC. The encoded protein is CASSLWGISDNEQFF.

The rearrangement links TRBV19 to TRBJ1-2; 10 nucleotides line up with TRBD1. This CDR3 is built from 13 residues. Looked up from germline, CDR1 is LNHDA and CDR2 is SQIVND (reference sequence). J lost 8 bases, V lost 10 bases, and 10 bases had no gene match. The DNA of the CDR3 is TGTGCCATATCGGGACAGGGGAGATACGGCTACACCTTC. Its translation is CAISGQGRYGYTF.

A remark on this clonotype: Being one base from a much bigger clone, this may be a read error. The V and J genes are TRBV28 and TRBJ2-6; D remains ambiguous. Looked up from germline, CDR1 is MDHEN and CDR2 is SYDVKM. The CDR3 contains 14 residues. CDR3 amino acids: CASSFFSRANVLTF. DNA of the CDR3: TGTGCCAGCAGTTTCTTCTCTAGGGCCAACGTCCTGACTTTC.

There are a few counts of this clonotype. The chain recombines TRBV19 with TRBJ1-1; TRBD1 might be the D (5 bases). Trimming shortened V by 8 bases and J by 2 bases, and 15 bases separated the two germline ends. From germline, CDR1 is LNHDA and CDR2 SQIVND (reference sequence). This CDR3 region has 14 residues. The CDR3 bases are TGTGCCAGTGGAGAGGGGTCCCTTAACACTGAAGCTTTCTTT. Translating gives CASGEGSLNTEAFF.

Here the CDR3 reads CAVRVGGREDTQYF. As DNA, the CDR3 is TGTGCCGTCCGGGTAGGAGGGAGGGAAGATACGCAGTATTTT. J is TRBJ2-3 and V is TRBV10-3; TRBD2 aligns across 7 bases. CDR1 is ENHRY and CDR2 is SYGVKD in the germline V gene. The V gene end was trimmed by 11 bases and the J gene end by 5 bases; junction bases not matched to a gene: 13. The length of the CDR3 is 14 residues.

The chain recombines TRBV6-5 with TRBJ1-5; 7 bases match TRBD1. V was clipped by 3 bases and J by 5 bases; unmatched bases: 1. This CDR3 is 13 amino acids long. The germline V gene has CDR1 MNHEY and CDR2 SVGAGI. The CDR3 DNA is TGTGCCAGCAGTTATACAGGGGATCAGCCCCAGCATTTT. As protein: CASSYTGDQPQHF.

The chain recombines TRBV5-6 with TRBJ2-1; 8 nucleotides agree with TRBD1. The CDR3 is made up of 16 amino acids. Trimming took 3 bases from V and 4 from J; bases not matched to a gene: 9. The V gene's germline CDR1 is SGHDT and CDR2 YYEEEE. Here the CDR3 DNA reads TGTGCCAGCAGCTCGACAGGGGCTCTTGGTTACAATGAGCAGTTCTTC. Protein: CASSSTGALGYNEQFF.

This clonotype has a handful of counts. V gene TRBV24-1 combines with J gene TRBJ2-1, with 10 positions matching TRBD1. Germline V lookup: CDR1 KGHDR, CDR2 SFDVKD. The junction had 2 bases not matched to a gene; V was cut back by 2 bases and J by 5 bases. CDR3 length equals 15 residues. CDR3 residues: CATSDWGQGNNEQFF. Here the CDR3 DNA reads TGTGCCACCAGTGATTGGGGACAGGGGAACAATGAGCAGTTCTTC.

The V and J genes are TRBV10-3 and TRBJ1-2; D gene ambiguous. CDR3 length: 13 residues. Trimming took off 3 bases at V and 4 bases at J, with 9 bases between the two ends. The germline V gene has CDR1 ENHRY and CDR2 SYGVKD. The CDR3 region is CAISDGDSYGYTF. In nucleotides, the CDR3 is TGTGCCATCAGTGACGGGGATTCCTATGGCTACACCTTC.

The rearrangement joins TRBV12-5 to TRBJ2-1, with 11 bases fitting TRBD2. CDR3 length: 13 residues. V lost 3 bases to trimming and J lost 10 bases; unmatched junction nucleotides: 2. Germline-derived CDR1 and CDR2 are LGHNT and FRNRAP. The CDR3 DNA reads TGTGCTAGTGGTTTTCGGACTAGCGGGGAGCAGTTCTTC. Its protein is CASGFRTSGEQFF.

This clonotype has a handful of counts. The rearrangement links TRBV10-3 to TRBJ2-7; D possibly corresponds to TRBD1 (6 bases). This CDR3 has 13 residues. Germline lookup yields CDR1 ENHRY and CDR2 SYGVKD. The V end was cut by 2 bases, the J end by 7 bases, with 12 bases between. The CDR3 DNA reads as TGTGCCATCAGTGAGGCCAGGGGATGGGAGCAGTACGTC. This encodes CAISEARGWEQYV.

This clonotype has just one count. This chain links TRBV28 with TRBJ2-2; possibly TRBD2 for D (5 bases). Trimming stripped 6 bases from V and 5 bases from J, with 25 bases between. Germline V lookup: CDR1 MDHEN, CDR2 SYDVKM. The CDR3 runs 18 residues. CDR3 bases: TGTGCCAGCAGCCAACTAACTCCTAGCCATTGGTCTACCGGGGAGCTGTTTTTT. This sequence encodes CASSQLTPSHWSTGELFF.

As to this clonotype: Possible read error: a much larger clone is one base away. The chain couples TRBV7-9 to TRBJ2-6, with TRBD1 matching 7 bases. CDR1 and CDR2 (germline): SEHNR, FQNEAQ (reference sequence). The trim removed 7 bases at V and 2 bases at J, leaving 8 bases unmatched. There are 16 residues in the CDR3. The CDR3 DNA is TGTGCCAGCATCCAACAGGGGCTGCCTGGGGCCAACGTCCTGACTTTC. Translated: CASIQQGLPGANVLTF.

This clonotype was seen a handful of times. V is TRBV10-3 and J is TRBJ1-4; weak D call: TRBD1 (5 bases). This CDR3 contains 18 residues. Trimming shortened V by 3 bases and J by 2 bases, and 19 bases separated the two germline ends. Per the germline V gene, CDR1 is ENHRY and CDR2 is SYGVKD. The CDR3 DNA follows: TGTGCCATCAGTGACGGGGGGAGAGAATATCCGACTAATGAAAAACTGTTTTTT. It is translated as CAISDGGREYPTNEKLFF.

This clonotype occurred many times. The chain links TRBV6-2 or TRBV6-3 to TRBJ2-7; perhaps TRBD1 as D (6 bases). The V gene lost 5 bases and the J gene lost 0 bases, with 20 bases spanning the gap. CDR1 MNHEY and CDR2 SVGEGT come from the germline V gene. This CDR3 contains 17 residues. In DNA form, the CDR3 reads TGTGCCAGCAGTGACGATTACAGGGTTCTCCGCTCCTACGAGCAGTACGTC. It yields the protein CASSDDYRVLRSYEQYV.

The table lists this clonotype with many counts. The chain is built from TRBV12-5 and TRBJ1-2; tentatively, D is TRBD1 (6 bases). The CDR3 spans 15 residues. Germline lookup yields CDR1 LGHNT and CDR2 FRNRAP. V dropped 4 bases and J dropped 5 bases, with 17 bases sitting between them. The CDR3: CASGSDSSILYGYTF. In DNA, the CDR3 is TGTGCTAGTGGTTCGGACAGCTCTATACTTTATGGCTACACCTTC.

The rearrangement uses TRBV13 and TRBJ1-1; 10 bases are shared with TRBD1. Germline CDR1 PRHDT, CDR2 FYEKMQ (reference sequence). The CDR3 extends over 12 amino acids. V lost 5 bases, J lost 11 bases, and 5 bases stayed unmatched. CDR3 DNA: TGTGCCAGCAGCAAGACAGGGGGCCCGGCTTTCTTT. This sequence encodes CASSKTGGPAFF.

The chain recombines TRBV6-5 with TRBJ2-2; D is unclear. Trimming stripped 0 bases from V and 6 bases from J, with 11 bases between. Germline CDR1 MNHEY, CDR2 SVGAGI. There are 15 residues in the CDR3. In DNA, the CDR3 is TGTGCCAGCAGTTACTCGCTGGGTTACCCCGGGGAGCTGTTTTTT. Residues: CASSYSLGYPGELFF.

This clonotype was counted a few times. The chain combines TRBV12-3 or TRBV12-4 with TRBJ1-6; 8 bases are shared with TRBD1. The V and J ends lost 3 bases and 3 bases, in that order; junction bases with no gene match: 7. The CDR3 is made up of 17 amino acids. CDR3 sequence reads: CASSFDPGGGYNSPLHF. CDR3 nucleotides: TGTGCCAGCAGTTTTGACCCAGGGGGCGGCTATAATTCACCCCTCCACTTT.

This clonotype was observed at least ten times. V usage is TRBV7-8 and J usage is TRBJ2-7; 9 bases map to TRBD1. The CDR3 contains 14 residues. Germline CDR1 is SGHVS and CDR2 is FQNEAQ. Trimming removed 3 bases from V and 2 bases from J; junction bases left unmatched: 2. DNA for the CDR3: TGTGCCAGCAGCTTTGGACAGGGGACCTACGAGCAGTACGTC. Protein sequence: CASSFGQGTYEQYV.

This clonotype has only a few counts. The V gene is TRBV5-1, the J gene TRBJ2-1, with 16 nucleotides matching TRBD2. With V trimmed by 3 bases and J by 6 bases, 6 bases remained unmatched. This CDR3 is built from 17 residues. Germline CDR1 is SGHRS and CDR2 is YFSETQ. CDR3 DNA sequence: TGCGCCAGCAGCTGGGGGACTAGCGGGGGGGCAGGCAATGAGCAGTTCTTC. The encoded protein is CASSWGTSGGAGNEQFF.

This clonotype has at least ten counts. This sequence joins TRBV7-2 and TRBJ2-7, with D unresolved. Germline CDR1 is SGHTA and CDR2 is FQGNSA. V lost 2 bases and J lost 4, with 9 bases in between. The CDR3 contains 13 residues. CDR3 sequence: CASSLHRTYEQYV. The CDR3 DNA reads TGTGCCAGCAGCTTACATCGCACATACGAGCAGTACGTC.

Note on this clonotype: A much larger clone lies a single base off, so this may be a read error. The chain combines TRBV6-1 with TRBJ1-1; D gene uncertain. Germline V gene lookup returns CDR1 MNHNS and CDR2 SASEGT. The CDR3 length is 13 residues. The CDR3 sequence is CANSEAEQSEAFF. For the CDR3, the DNA is TGTGCCAACAGTGAAGCGGAGCAGTCTGAAGCTTTCTTT.

This clonotype was seen a handful of times. V usage is TRBV28 and J usage is TRBJ2-1; weak D call: TRBD2 (5 bases). This CDR3 contains 14 residues. Trimming removed 8 bases at V and 6 bases at J, with 17 bases between. The germline V gene encodes CDR1 MDHEN and CDR2 SYDVKM. The CDR3 reads CASEIEGRGNEQFF. The CDR3 DNA sequence: TGTGCCAGCGAAATAGAGGGCAGAGGCAATGAGCAGTTCTTC. Using reference TRBV28 and TRBJ2-1 for the parts outside the CDR3, the full variable domain is DVKVTQSSRYLVKRTGEKVFLECVQDMDHENMFWYRQDPGLGLRLIYFSYDVKMKEKGDIPEGYSVSREKKERFSLILESASTNQTSMYLCASEIEGRGNEQFFGPGTRLTVL.

The V and J genes are TRBV28 and TRBJ1-2; TRBD1 agrees at 9 bases. The CDR3 totals 15 residues. Germline trimming cut 8 bases from V and 5 bases from J; bases unmatched to any gene: 12. CDR1 is MDHEN, CDR2 SYDVKM, per germline. CDR3 region: CASRQGDNIGYGYTF. The DNA of the CDR3 is TGTGCCAGCCGACAGGGGGATAACATAGGATATGGCTACACCTTC.